The TCR beta chain described here comes from a study of blood T cell repertoires in COVID-19. At the level of the study: Whether acute or convalescent, the COVID-19 samples came from the United States, Italy and Spain. In each case, the material was cDNA or gDNA derived from T cells, B-cell-depleted T cells, or PBMCs.

The CDR3 totals 16 residues. Germline loops: CDR1 SNHLY, CDR2 FYNNEI. The V segment lost 7 bases and the J segment 4 bases; nucleotides outside the gene matches: 7. Per the original data handling: Estimation of nucleated cell counts relied on the amplification of reference gene primers. Libraries were prepared by immunoSEQ multiplex PCR; TCRdb keeps only in-frame clonotypes and omits some of them. V and J calls plus clone size are reproduced from that table; the DNA served to infer D and trimming. The repertoire includes approximately 100,000 clones, 75% to 90% of them detected once, and about 15% sits in the top ten.

Sequenced material: peripheral blood. The clonotype comes from a woman older than 75 with active or convalescent COVID-19. The V gene is TRBV2, the J gene TRBJ2-1; TRBD2 matches at 13 bases. The CDR3 reads CASKGTSGKTYNEQFF. As DNA, the CDR3 is TGTGCCAGCAAAGGGACTAGCGGGAAGACTTACAATGAGCAGTTCTTC.